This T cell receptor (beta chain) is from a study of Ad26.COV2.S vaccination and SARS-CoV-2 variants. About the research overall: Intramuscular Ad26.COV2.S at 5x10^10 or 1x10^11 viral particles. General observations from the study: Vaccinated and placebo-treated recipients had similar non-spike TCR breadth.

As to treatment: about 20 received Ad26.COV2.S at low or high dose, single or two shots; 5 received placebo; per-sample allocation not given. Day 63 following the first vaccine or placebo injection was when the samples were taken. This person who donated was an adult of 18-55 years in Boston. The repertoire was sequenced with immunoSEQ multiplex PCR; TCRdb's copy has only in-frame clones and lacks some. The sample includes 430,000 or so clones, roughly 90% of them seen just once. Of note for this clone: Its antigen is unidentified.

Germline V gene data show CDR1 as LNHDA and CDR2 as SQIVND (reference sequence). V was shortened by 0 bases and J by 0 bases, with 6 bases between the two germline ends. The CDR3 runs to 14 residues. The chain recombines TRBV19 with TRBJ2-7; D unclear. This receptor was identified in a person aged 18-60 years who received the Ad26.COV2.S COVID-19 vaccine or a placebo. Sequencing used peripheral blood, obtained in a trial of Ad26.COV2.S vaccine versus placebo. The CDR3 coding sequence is TGTGCCAGTAGTATAGATCTGTTCTCCTACGAGCAGTACTTC. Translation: CASSIDLFSYEQYF.